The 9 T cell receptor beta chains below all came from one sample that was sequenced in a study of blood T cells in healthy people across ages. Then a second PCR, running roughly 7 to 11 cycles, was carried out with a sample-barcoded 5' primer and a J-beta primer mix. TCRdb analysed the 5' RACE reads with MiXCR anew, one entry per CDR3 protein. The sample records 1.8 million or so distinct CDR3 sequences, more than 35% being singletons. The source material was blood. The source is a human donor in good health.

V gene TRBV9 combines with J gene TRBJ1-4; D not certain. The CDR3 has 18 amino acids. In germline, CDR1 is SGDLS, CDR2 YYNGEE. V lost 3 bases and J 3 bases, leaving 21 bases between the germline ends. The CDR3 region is CASSAGIFNSAANEKLFF. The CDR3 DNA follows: TGTGCCAGCAGCGCGGGGATTTTTAACTCAGCGGCTAATGAAAAACTGTTTTTT.

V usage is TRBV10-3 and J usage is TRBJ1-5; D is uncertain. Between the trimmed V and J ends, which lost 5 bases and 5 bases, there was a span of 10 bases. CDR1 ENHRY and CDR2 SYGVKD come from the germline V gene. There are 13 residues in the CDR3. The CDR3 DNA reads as TGTGCCATCAGTTTAGACCGAGATCAGCCCCAGCATTTT. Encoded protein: CAISLDRDQPQHF.

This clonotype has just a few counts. CDR3 DNA sequence: TGCAGCGCGGACCGAAACCCCAATGAGCAGTACTTC. As protein: CSADRNPNEQYF. The chain joins TRBV29-1 to TRBJ2-4, with D hard to call. Per germline, CDR1 SQVTM and CDR2 ANQGSEA. The CDR3 runs 12 residues. Trimming cost V 7 bases and J 13 bases, with 20 bases left between them.

CDR3 sequence: CASSYQGAGGYTF. The CDR3 bases are TGTGCCAGCAGCTACCAGGGGGCTGGAGGCTACACCTTC. V and J are TRBV7-9 and TRBJ1-2; 8 bases match TRBD1. Germline values: CDR1 SEHNR, CDR2 FQNEAQ (reference sequence). V lost 4 bases and J lost 8; bases outside the gene matches: 6. The CDR3 length is 13 residues.

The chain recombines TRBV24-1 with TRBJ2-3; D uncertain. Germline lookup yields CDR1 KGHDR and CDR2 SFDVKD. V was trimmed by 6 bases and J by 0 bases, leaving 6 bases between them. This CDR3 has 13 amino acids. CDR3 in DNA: TGTGCCACCAGTCAGTTTAGCACAGATACGCAGTATTTT. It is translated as CATSQFSTDTQYF.

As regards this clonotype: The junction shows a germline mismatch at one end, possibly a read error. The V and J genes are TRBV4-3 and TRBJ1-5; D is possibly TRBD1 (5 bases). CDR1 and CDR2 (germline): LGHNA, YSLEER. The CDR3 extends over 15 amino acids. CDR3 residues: CTSSQDGAADQPQHF. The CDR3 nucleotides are TGCACCAGCAGCCAAGATGGGGCAGCCGATCAGCCCCAGCATTTT.

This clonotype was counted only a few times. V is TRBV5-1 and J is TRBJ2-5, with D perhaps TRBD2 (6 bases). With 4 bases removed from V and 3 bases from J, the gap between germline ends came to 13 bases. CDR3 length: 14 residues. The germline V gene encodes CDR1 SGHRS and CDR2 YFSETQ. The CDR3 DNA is TGCGCCAGCAGCCCCGGGACTTCCAAAGAGACCCAGTACTTC. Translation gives CASSPGTSKETQYF.

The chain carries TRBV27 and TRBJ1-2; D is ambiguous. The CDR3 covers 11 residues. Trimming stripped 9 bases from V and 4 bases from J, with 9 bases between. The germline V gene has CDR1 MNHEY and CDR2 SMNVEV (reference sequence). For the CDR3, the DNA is TGTGCCAGACCGAAGAGCTATGGCTACACCTTC. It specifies CARPKSYGYTF.

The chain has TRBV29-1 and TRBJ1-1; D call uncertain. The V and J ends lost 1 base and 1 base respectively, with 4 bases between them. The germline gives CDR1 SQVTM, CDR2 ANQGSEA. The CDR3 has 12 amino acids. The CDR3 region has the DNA TGCAGCGTTGAAGTTCGGAACACTGAAGCTTTCTTT. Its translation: CSVEVRNTEAFF.